These 29 T cell receptor beta chains were all obtained from the same sample, sequenced in a study of T-cell reconstitution after alpha-beta-depleted transplantation in children (dated by TCRdb to the mid-2010s). The library was prepared using PCR. Instrument used: Illumina HiSeq 2500. TCR library preparation used molecular barcoding, with unique molecular identifiers applied to normalize quantification of the TCRbeta repertoire. TCRdb cleaned the public reads at Q25 with fastp, built clones with MiXCR and kept in-frame beta chains. Records with the same CDR3 protein are collapsed into one entry carrying the most frequent genes and DNA. For this sample there are 200,000 to 250,000 distinct CDR3 sequences; roughly 7.7% appear just once. About 6.4% of the sample is held by the ten biggest clonotypes. Taken with the paper, the label for treatment or condition translates to: allogeneic hematopoietic cell transplantation with graft depleted of TCRalphabeta T cells and CD19 B cells.

The sequences come from PBMCs, mostly from graft donor cells, collected 180 days after TCRalphabeta/CD19-depleted stem cell transplant. All receptors come from a male patient younger than 18 who had a stem cell transplant for acute lymphoblastic leukemia, so the T cells may come from the graft donor.

This clonotype was found many times. The chain links TRBV24-1 to TRBJ2-3; the D gene could be TRBD1 or TRBD2 (5 bases each). Germline CDR1 KGHDR, CDR2 SFDVKD. This CDR3 contains 13 residues. Between the trimmed V and J ends, which lost 9 bases and 1 base, there was a span of 10 bases. The CDR3 here is CATGTTGTDTQYF. The DNA of the CDR3 is TGTGCCACCGGGACGACAGGCACAGATACGCAGTATTTT.

This clonotype was counted at least ten times. The V and J genes are TRBV25-1 and TRBJ1-1; D remains unclear. Per the germline V gene, CDR1 is MGHDK and CDR2 is SYGVNS. V was clipped by 6 bases and J by 0 bases, with 14 bases between them. The CDR3 runs to 15 residues. The CDR3 region has the DNA TGTGCCAGCAGCATTAATGCAGCGGTGAACACTGAAGCTTTCTTT. Protein sequence: CASSINAAVNTEAFF.

This clonotype was seen many times. V usage is TRBV6-5 and J usage is TRBJ1-1, with D hard to call. CDR3 length equals 17 residues. Germline CDR1 is MNHEY and CDR2 is SVGAGI. Trimming left V 3 bases short and J 0 bases short, with 17 bases between. The CDR3 protein is CASSYYHIQSMNTEAFF. The CDR3 DNA reads TGTGCCAGCAGTTATTACCATATACAGAGTATGAACACTGAAGCTTTCTTT.

This clonotype has at least ten counts. The chain uses TRBV27 and TRBJ2-7, with 10 bases fitting TRBD1. Germline V gene sequence: CDR1 MNHEY, CDR2 SMNVEV (reference sequence). V lost 5 bases to trimming and J lost 5 bases; unmatched junction nucleotides: 9. There are 15 residues in the CDR3. CDR3 nucleotide sequence: TGTGCCAGCAGTCTCTCGGACAGGGGGGATCACGAGCAGTACTTC. This sequence encodes CASSLSDRGDHEQYF.

This clonotype was recorded many times. This rearrangement joins TRBV7-9 to TRBJ1-2; possibly TRBD1 for D (6 bases). V lost 7 bases and J lost 7, with 19 bases in between. CDR3 length equals 14 residues. Germline V gives CDR1 SEHNR, CDR2 FQNEAQ (reference sequence). CDR3 region: CASTFAGAPLGYTF. The CDR3 DNA reads TGTGCCAGCACCTTCGCAGGGGCCCCCCTTGGCTACACCTTC.

The chain recombines TRBV3-1 with TRBJ2-2, with unresolved D. Germline CDR1 is LGHDT and CDR2 is YNNKEL (reference sequence). The V and J ends lost 7 bases and 7 bases respectively, with 7 bases between them. The CDR3 contains 11 residues. In nucleotides, the CDR3 is TGTGCCAGCACCTCCGGCGGGGAGCTGTTTTTT. This codes for CASTSGGELFF. Supplemented by reference TRBV3-1 and TRBJ2-2, the full variable domain reads DTAVSQTPKYLVTQMGNDKSIKCEQNLGHDTMYWYKQDSKKFLKIMFSYNNKELIINETVPNRFSPKSPDKAHLNLHINSLELGDSAVYFCASTSGGELFFGEGSRLTVL.

The sample holds many counts of this clonotype. The chain employs TRBV5-1 and TRBJ2-7, with 8 bases that match TRBD1. The V gene end was trimmed by 9 bases and the J gene end by 0 bases; junction bases not matched to a gene: 11. The CDR3 has 15 amino acids. Germline CDR1 reads SGHRS; CDR2 reads YFSETQ. In nucleotides, the CDR3 is TGCGCCACCAGACTGAACAGGGGGAGCTCCTACGAGCAGTACTTC. Translation gives CATRLNRGSSYEQYF.

This clonotype was counted ten times or more. The genes are TRBV12-3 or TRBV12-4 and TRBJ2-1; TRBD1 matches 7 bases. V shed 5 bases, J shed 0 bases, and the junction held 1 base outside the gene matches. The CDR3 runs to 14 residues. CDR3 in DNA: TGTGCCAGCAGTGCAGGGGGCTCCTACAATGAGCAGTTCTTC. It is translated as CASSAGGSYNEQFF.

This clonotype has ten or more counts. V usage is TRBV7-9 and J usage is TRBJ1-2; D may be TRBD1 (6 bases). The CDR3 is 15 residues long. Trimming removed 1 base from V and 4 bases from J, with 13 bases in between. CDR1 is SEHNR, CDR2 FQNEAQ, per germline (reference sequence). DNA of the CDR3: TGTGCCAGCAGCTTAGGACAGGCCCTCCCCTATGGCTACACCTTC. Translation gives CASSLGQALPYGYTF.

This clonotype was seen at least ten times. The genes are TRBV29-1 and TRBJ2-3; 10 nucleotides agree with TRBD2. Germline assignment: CDR1 SQVTM and CDR2 ANQGSEA. The V gene end was trimmed by 3 bases and the J gene end by 2 bases; junction bases not matched to a gene: 5. The CDR3 loop spans 15 amino acids. The CDR3 bases are TGCAGCGTTGACCGGACTAGCGGTCCCACAGATACGCAGTATTTT. The encoded protein is CSVDRTSGPTDTQYF.

This clonotype was counted ten times or more. This chain joins TRBV28 and TRBJ2-1, with D possibly being TRBD1 (6 bases). V shed 5 bases and J shed 9 bases, with 17 bases lying between them. This CDR3 has 14 amino acids. Per the germline V gene, CDR1 is MDHEN and CDR2 is SYDVKM. The CDR3 loop reads CASSLLFGTIEQFF. CDR3 coding DNA: TGTGCCAGCAGTCTACTTTTCGGGACAATTGAGCAGTTCTTC. Drawing the rest from reference TRBV28 and TRBJ2-1, the complete variable domain is DVKVTQSSRYLVKRTGEKVFLECVQDMDHENMFWYRQDPGLGLRLIYFSYDVKMKEKGDIPEGYSVSREKKERFSLILESASTNQTSMYLCASSLLFGTIEQFFGPGTRLTVL.

This clonotype was seen at least ten times. The V and J genes are TRBV6-2 or TRBV6-3 and TRBJ2-1, with TRBD2 matching over 10 bases. The V gene's germline CDR1 is MNHEY and CDR2 SVGEGT. With V trimmed by 4 bases and J by 4 bases, 19 bases remained unmatched. CDR3 size: 20 residues. This chain's CDR3 is CASSSSGGLAESRSYNEQFF. CDR3 bases: TGTGCCAGCAGTTCCTCCGGAGGACTAGCGGAAAGTCGGTCTTACAATGAGCAGTTCTTC.

This clonotype was counted ten times or more. The rearrangement joins TRBV7-9 to TRBJ2-3; TRBD2 is a possible D gene (6 bases). The V gene lost 7 bases and the J gene lost 4 bases, with 15 bases spanning the gap. The V gene's germline CDR1 is SEHNR and CDR2 FQNEAQ (reference sequence). CDR3 length equals 14 residues. This chain's CDR3 is CASKAGPGADTQYF. The CDR3 DNA reads TGTGCCAGCAAAGCGGGCCCGGGGGCAGATACGCAGTATTTT.

This clonotype was seen ten or more times. CDR3 nucleotide sequence: TGCGCCAGCAGCCAAGACCGCTCTGGGGCCAACGTCCTGACTTTC. Its protein is CASSQDRSGANVLTF. This chain uses TRBV4-3 with TRBJ2-6; D call uncertain. V was trimmed by 0 bases and J by 0 bases, leaving 3 bases between them. This CDR3 is built from 15 residues. Per germline, CDR1 LGHNA and CDR2 YSLEER.

This clonotype was observed at least ten times. Here the CDR3 DNA reads TGCGCCAGCAGCTTCCCCAGCGGGGGACCCACAACTTTAGATACGCAGTATTTT. Encoded protein: CASSFPSGGPTTLDTQYF. The chain has TRBV5-1 and TRBJ2-3; 8 bases line up with TRBD2. V lost 2 bases and J lost 5; bases outside the gene matches: 16. Germline CDR1 and CDR2: SGHRS and YFSETQ. The CDR3 is made up of 18 amino acids. The full variable domain, rest sourced from reference TRBV5-1 and TRBJ2-3, is KAGVTQTPRYLIKTRGQQVTLSCSPISGHRSVSWYQQTPGQGLQFLFEYFSETQRNKGNFPGRFSGRQFSNSRSEMNVSTLELGDSALYLCASSFPSGGPTTLDTQYFGPGTRLTVL.

This clonotype was counted at least ten times. This rearrangement joins TRBV20-1 to TRBJ1-2; the D gene is possibly TRBD1 (5 bases). V lost 1 base to trimming and J lost 3 bases, with 18 bases between them. The CDR3 sequence is 16 residues long. Germline lookup yields CDR1 DFQATT and CDR2 SNEGSKA (reference sequence). The CDR3 DNA reads TGCAGTGCTAGAGCCCCCGGGACCAAAGGGGACTATGGCTACACCTTC. Translating gives CSARAPGTKGDYGYTF.

In this sample, this clonotype turned up many times. The V and J genes are TRBV20-1 and TRBJ2-1; 11 bases are shared with TRBD1. V shed 5 bases, J shed 3 bases, and the junction held 9 bases outside the gene matches. This CDR3 region has 16 residues. The germline V gene has CDR1 DFQATT and CDR2 SNEGSKA (reference sequence). The CDR3 sequence: CSAGSLGTGGYNEQFF. The CDR3 nucleotides are TGCAGTGCTGGTAGCCTCGGGACAGGGGGCTACAATGAGCAGTTCTTC.

This clonotype was seen ten or more times. V usage is TRBV28 and J usage is TRBJ1-3; D possibly corresponds to TRBD1 (6 bases). The V gene's germline CDR1 is MDHEN and CDR2 SYDVKM. Trimming cost V 7 bases and J 0 bases, with 16 bases left between them. This CDR3 has 16 residues. The CDR3 spells CASTLAGGRSGNTIYF. Written as DNA, the CDR3 is TGTGCCAGCACCTTAGCCGGGGGCCGCTCTGGAAACACCATATATTTT.

Many counts were recorded for this clonotype. The chain links TRBV27 to TRBJ2-7; the D gene could be TRBD1 or TRBD2 (5 bases each). CDR1 MNHEY and CDR2 SMNVEV come from the germline V gene (reference sequence). The V gene lost 2 bases and the J gene lost 7 bases, with 15 bases spanning the gap. The CDR3 has 14 amino acids. CDR3: CASSLKGTVKEQYF. CDR3 DNA sequence: TGTGCCAGCAGTTTAAAAGGGACCGTTAAGGAGCAGTACTTC.

This clonotype was found a few times. The V gene is TRBV24-1, the J gene TRBJ2-1, with 11 bases identical to TRBD2. V shed 6 bases and J 1 base; nucleotides not matched to a gene: 13. This CDR3 has 19 residues. Germline V gene sequence: CDR1 KGHDR, CDR2 SFDVKD. CDR3 nucleotide sequence: TGTGCCACCAGTTCCACTAGCGGGGGCGGAGGTGGATCCTACAATGAGCAGTTCTTC. Translating it yields CATSSTSGGGGGSYNEQFF.

This clonotype appeared many times. CDR3 amino acids: CASIADRWNTEAFF. CDR3 in DNA: TGTGCCAGTATAGCGGACAGGTGGAACACTGAAGCTTTCTTT. This chain connects TRBV19 to TRBJ1-1; 7 nucleotides align to TRBD1. Trimming cost V 7 bases and J 1 base; bases outside gene matches: 6. This CDR3 has 14 amino acids. Germline CDR1 LNHDA, CDR2 SQIVND (reference sequence).

Comment on this clonotype: This may arise from a read error, as a much more abundant clone is one base away. The chain uses TRBV20-1 and TRBJ2-5, with 12 bases fitting TRBD2. The length of the CDR3 is 17 residues. CDR1 is DFQATT, CDR2 SNEGSKA, per germline (reference sequence). The DNA of the CDR3 is TGCTGTGCTAGAGATCTCCGACTAGCGGGAGCCCGAGAGACCCAGTACTTC. The encoded protein is CCARDLRLAGARETQYF.

This clonotype showed up many times. The V gene is TRBV5-1, the J gene TRBJ2-1; 7 nucleotides agree with TRBD1. From germline, CDR1 is SGHRS and CDR2 YFSETQ. The CDR3 extends over 13 amino acids. Trimming took 0 bases from V and 6 from J; bases not matched to a gene: 0. CDR3 sequence: CASSLGDSNEQFF. CDR3 in DNA: TGCGCCAGCAGCTTGGGGGACAGCAATGAGCAGTTCTTC.

This clonotype has ten or more counts. The chain recombines TRBV7-9 with TRBJ1-2, with D tentatively TRBD1 (5 bases). Germline V gene data show CDR1 as SEHNR and CDR2 as FQNEAQ (reference sequence). V was pared by 7 bases and J by 2 bases, with 17 bases between. This CDR3 is 15 amino acids long. As DNA, the CDR3 is TGTGCCAGCAAACGACTCGGGGCCCAGAACTATGGCTACACCTTC. This encodes CASKRLGAQNYGYTF.

This clonotype appeared many times. The genes are TRBV10-3 and TRBJ2-1; perhaps TRBD2 as D (6 bases). The CDR3 loop spans 12 amino acids. The ends were cut back, 4 bases at V and 7 bases at J, with 8 bases in the middle. Germline assignment: CDR1 ENHRY and CDR2 SYGVKD. CDR3 in amino acids: CAISGLGNEQFF. The CDR3 nucleotides are TGTGCCATCAGTGGACTAGGAAATGAGCAGTTCTTC.

This clonotype was detected many times. This chain uses TRBV27 with TRBJ2-7; possible D gene TRBD2, 6 bases. The V end lost 1 base, the J end lost 3 bases, and 10 bases lay between the germline ends. Germline CDR1 reads MNHEY; CDR2 reads SMNVEV (reference sequence). CDR3 length: 14 residues. The CDR3 is CASSLYGTDYEQYF. DNA of the CDR3: TGTGCCAGCAGTTTATACGGGACTGACTACGAGCAGTACTTC.

This clonotype was seen many times. This rearrangement joins TRBV10-3 to TRBJ1-2; 7 positions match TRBD1. This CDR3 comprises 17 residues. Germline values: CDR1 ENHRY, CDR2 SYGVKD. Trimming removed 2 bases from V and 5 bases from J; junction bases left unmatched: 14. CDR3 region: CAISERGQRPFLYGYTF. The CDR3, as DNA: TGTGCCATCAGTGAGAGGGGACAGAGGCCCTTCCTTTATGGCTACACCTTC.

This clonotype showed up many times. V usage is TRBV20-1 and J usage is TRBJ2-7; D is ambiguous. The V gene's germline CDR1 is DFQATT and CDR2 SNEGSKA (reference sequence). The CDR3 length is 14 residues. V shed 6 bases and J shed 0 bases, with 15 bases lying between them. The CDR3 sequence: CSARRVQSSYEQYF. The CDR3 DNA reads as TGCAGTGCCCGAAGAGTCCAGAGCTCCTACGAGCAGTACTTC.

This clonotype appeared many times. The rearrangement links TRBV12-3 or TRBV12-4 to TRBJ1-1, with 9 bases identical to TRBD1. The CDR3 covers 13 residues. V lost 10 bases, J lost 9 bases, and 12 bases stayed unmatched. CDR3 bases: TGTGCCACCGCCTCGACAGGGGGAAGCAAAGCTTTCTTT. It specifies CATASTGGSKAFF.